This T cell receptor (beta chain) was profiled in a study of T cells in Graves' hyperthyroidism and ophthalmopathy. The table lists this clonotype with many counts. The antigen remains undetermined. The CDR3 is 15 residues long. Germline V CDR1 and CDR2: SGHAT, FQNNGV. V lost 5 bases to trimming and J lost 3 bases; unmatched junction nucleotides: 9. Findings and caveats of the study: Ophthalmopathy prediction by the model preceded onset by a median approximately 5.9 months. A model of 13 V-J features distinguished ophthalmopathy from stable hyperthyroidism.

Researchers took RNA transcripts and amplified the TCR beta CDR3 regions from them. The HTBI primer set was used in a first-round RT-PCR of the TCR CDR3. TCRdb ran MiXCR on the multiplex PCR reads and lists one entry per CDR3 protein. The sample includes over 350,000 distinct CDR3 sequences, roughly 14% of them seen just once. A Clinical Activity Score of at least 3, a NOSPECS grade of at least 4 and a duration under 3 months were recorded in the ophthalmopathy patients. Around 10 ml of fresh peripheral blood supplied the PBMCs. This TCR came from a man younger than 35 with Graves' ophthalmopathy. The chain couples TRBV11-2 to TRBJ2-7; TRBD1 agrees at 8 bases. Specimen: blood. The CDR3 coding sequence is TGTGCCAGCAGCCAGGACAGGGTGGAATTCTACGAGCAGTACTTC. Its translation: CASSQDRVEFYEQYF.